A selection of T cell receptor beta chains follows, all from one sample in a study of cytomegalovirus exposure and HLA in healthy donors. Sequenced by immunoSEQ multiplex PCR; TCRdb stores in-frame clones only, minus some. The data show 110,000 to 150,000 clones, around 75% seen once. Sequenced: PBMCs. These receptors were collected from a woman aged 25 to 39 in good health and CMV-seronegative. The CDR3 runs from the conserved cysteine through the conserved F or W. Fields, in order: V gene, J gene, CDR3 protein.

TRBV6-5,TRBJ2-3,CASREGEADTQYF
TRBV28,TRBJ2-1,CASSPTGTSGRGEQFF
TRBV2,TRBJ2-1,CASKIADNEQFF
TRBV2,TRBJ1-2,CASSPGQGINYGYTF
TRBV29-1,TRBJ2-7,CSVVPPSSYEQYF
TRBV28,TRBJ2-5,CASSFPSPETQYF
TRBV6-5,TRBJ2-1,CASSSGYRAHEQFF
TRBV6-1,TRBJ2-5,CASRKAGAKETQYF
TRBV5-1,TRBJ2-3,CASSGEAVEAQYF
TRBV4-1,TRBJ1-1,CASSQGLRRDTEAFF
TRBV4-1,TRBJ1-1,CASSQSKGDTEAFF
TRBV2,TRBJ1-4,CASSERTGNEKLFF
TRBV28,TRBJ1-5,CASSSGAQPQHF
TRBV7-2,TRBJ2-7,CASSSIAGGQGEQYF
TRBV9,TRBJ1-3,CASSVGAGDLSGNTIYF
TRBV9,TRBJ1-2,CASSLGHFGNYGYTF
TRBV2,TRBJ2-7,CASSAKLAGAREQYF
TRBV6-1,TRBJ2-1,CASRRWDFGAPEQFF
TRBV28,TRBJ2-3,CASSILADTQYF
TRBV19,TRBJ1-5,CASSGQSNQPQHF
TRBV19,TRBJ2-3,CASSSQSGGTGTQYF
TRBV6-5,TRBJ2-7,CASRRGLAGSYEQYF
TRBV28,TRBJ1-2,CASCFGSGNPGYTF
TRBV6-5,TRBJ1-2,CASSFQTGGSYGYTF
TRBV4-1,TRBJ1-4,CASSQDQGVETNEKLFF
TRBV28,TRBJ2-7,CASSGVASGTYEQYF
TRBV4-1,TRBJ2-3,CASSYSPPGGMTDTQYF
TRBV28,TRBJ2-1,CASSGPVASSYNEQFF
TRBV7-9,TRBJ2-1,CASSLATSTRSYNEQFF
TRBV5-1,TRBJ2-1,CASSLFSEGEQFF
TRBV12-1,TRBJ2-7,CASRNRGHLSYEQYF
TRBV18,TRBJ1-6,CASSRGRGGEGGSPLHF
TRBV29-1,TRBJ2-5,CSPRLAGAETQYF
TRBV25-1,TRBJ2-7,CASSQYSDRDDEQYF
TRBV19,TRBJ1-5,CASSTGGGQPQHF
TRBV2,TRBJ1-6,CASIDYPTAPLHF
TRBV7-9,TRBJ1-2,CASSQDAGTGGRDGYTF
TRBV7-2,TRBJ2-6,CASSPRQSSGANVLTF
TRBV7-2,TRBJ1-3,CASSLGTAGNTIYF
TRBV7-2,TRBJ2-2,CASSLEWGGTNTGELFF
TRBV19,TRBJ2-5,CASTPSGGIETQYF
TRBV5-1,TRBJ2-3,CASSRTSASTDTQYF
TRBV2,TRBJ2-1,CASTRPPSSYNEQFF
TRBV7-6,TRBJ2-3,CASSLVLPSGGVDTQYF
TRBV6-4,TRBJ2-3,CASSTGTSGTDTQYF
TRBV5-6,TRBJ2-1,CASSAATGAGEQFF
TRBV5-4,TRBJ1-1,CASSLDLNTEAFF
TRBV7-9,TRBJ2-4,CASSSGVVQNIQYF
TRBV2,TRBJ2-6,CASSEQPAGEGVLTF
TRBV6-6,TRBJ1-1,CASRKTGSNTEAFF
TRBV11-2,TRBJ2-7,CASSLGTSGLSSYEQYF
TRBV28,TRBJ2-7,CASSPPGTGAYEQYF
TRBV9,TRBJ2-5,CANSVAGTQETQYF
TRBV30,TRBJ2-3,CAWSSLQADTDTQYF
TRBV4-2,TRBJ2-2,CASSQDVSSATGELFF